These 15 T cell receptor beta chains were sequenced from one sample in a study of post-analysis software for immune sequencing data. Unique molecular identifiers had been added to the TCR beta cDNA libraries. Via MiXCR, TCRdb re-called the PCR reads, giving one row per CDR3 protein. This table holds more than 450,000 distinct CDR3 sequences, about a third found once. Overall study results and limits: Roughly 5 TRBV segments occurring more often in patients than controls included TRBV5-6, TRBV5-1 and TRBV20-1.

Antigens for these TCRs are unknown. The sequenced material came from blood. These receptor sequences come from a girl younger than 18 with multiple sclerosis.

This clonotype was counted between two and nine times. An end of the junction differs from the germline gene, which may be a read error. This chain joins TRBV27 and TRBJ2-1; D gene ambiguous. In germline, CDR1 is MNHEY, CDR2 SMNVEV (reference sequence). This CDR3 region has 16 residues. CDR3 in DNA: TGTGCCAGCAGTTTATGGAAGGGTAGCTCCTACAATGGGCAGTTCTTC. Protein sequence: CASSLWKGSSYNGQFF.

The V and J genes are TRBV12-3 or TRBV12-4 and TRBJ2-1; the match to TRBD1 covers 7 bases. V gave up 4 bases and J gave up 6 bases; unmatched junction bases: 9. The CDR3 runs to 15 residues. The DNA for the CDR3 is TGTGCCAGCAGTTCCATCCCCGGGACAGTCAATGAGCAGTTCTTC. Translated, it gives CASSSIPGTVNEQFF.

V gene TRBV27 combines with J gene TRBJ1-1; tentatively, D is TRBD1 (6 bases). Trimming shortened V by 5 bases and J by 1 base, and 11 bases separated the two germline ends. The CDR3 runs 14 residues. Looked up from germline, CDR1 is MNHEY and CDR2 is SMNVEV (reference sequence). The CDR3 region is CASSPGQTNTEAFF. Here the CDR3 DNA reads TGTGCCAGCAGTCCCGGACAGACGAACACTGAAGCTTTCTTT.

This clonotype has just a few counts. This chain uses TRBV6-5 with TRBJ2-6; D assignment may be TRBD1 or TRBD2 (6 bases each). This CDR3 spans 14 amino acids. CDR1 and CDR2 from the germline V gene are MNHEY and SVGAGI. V lost 10 bases, J lost 4 bases, and 14 bases lay in between. In DNA form, the CDR3 reads TGTGCCATCTCTAGAGGGGGGGGGGCCAACGTCCTGACTTTC. As protein: CAISRGGGANVLTF.

This clonotype was found a few times. The V and J genes are TRBV7-2 and TRBJ2-1; D gene unclear. Germline lookup yields CDR1 SGHTA and CDR2 FQGNSA. The CDR3 is 16 residues long. V was shortened by 9 bases and J by 1 base, with 19 bases between the two germline ends. CDR3 amino acids: CASSGFVGLSYNEQFF. DNA for the CDR3: TGTGCCAGTAGTGGATTCGTAGGGCTATCCTACAATGAGCAGTTCTTC.

Only a few counts were recorded for this clonotype. V usage is TRBV18 and J usage is TRBJ2-1; 7 bases fit TRBD2. The CDR3 spans 15 residues. Germline lookup yields CDR1 KGHSH and CDR2 LQKENI. V dropped 3 bases and J dropped 6; count of bases not matched to a gene: 8. Here the CDR3 DNA reads TGTGCCAGCTCACCCCTTTTAGGCGGGAGCAATGAGCAGTTCTTC. It yields the protein CASSPLLGGSNEQFF.

This clonotype was counted between two and nine times. This chain uses TRBV7-2 with TRBJ1-5, with a weak D call TRBD1 (5 bases). Germline V CDR1 and CDR2: SGHTA, FQGNSA. This CDR3 has 15 amino acids. V shed 4 bases and J shed 1 base, with 11 bases lying between them. The CDR3 is CASSSSGMSNQPQHF. In DNA form, the CDR3 reads TGTGCCAGCAGCTCATCAGGGATGAGCAATCAGCCCCAGCATTTT.

The chain carries TRBV6-5 and TRBJ2-7; D not certain. The CDR3 is made up of 14 amino acids. Trimming shortened V by 5 bases and J by 2 bases, and 13 bases separated the two germline ends. Germline CDR1 and CDR2: MNHEY and SVGAGI. The CDR3 is CASSPPNPPYEQYF. The CDR3 DNA reads as TGTGCCAGCAGTCCACCAAATCCCCCCTACGAGCAGTACTTC.

This clonotype was seen a few times. The rearrangement links TRBV6-5 to TRBJ2-5, with 13 bases identical to TRBD2. Per the germline V gene, CDR1 is MNHEY and CDR2 is SVGAGI. V trimming: 1 base; J trimming: 0 bases; junction bases outside the gene matches: 8. This CDR3 region has 19 residues. CDR3 region: CASSYFTTSGGTYQETQYF. The CDR3 bases are TGTGCCAGCAGTTACTTTACGACTAGCGGGGGGACGTACCAAGAGACCCAGTACTTC.

The chain combines TRBV20-1 with TRBJ1-5; D is unresolved. Germline assignment: CDR1 DFQATT and CDR2 SNEGSKA (reference sequence). This CDR3 has 16 amino acids. V lost 3 bases and J 4 bases, leaving 19 bases between the germline ends. The CDR3 reads CSASQARHRDNQPQHF. The DNA of the CDR3 is TGCAGTGCTAGCCAGGCTAGACACAGAGATAATCAGCCCCAGCATTTT.

The chain joins TRBV19 to TRBJ1-5, with a possible D match to TRBD1 (5 bases). Germline V gives CDR1 LNHDA, CDR2 SQIVND (reference sequence). V was cut by 7 bases and J by 6 bases, with 10 bases left in between. The CDR3 is made up of 12 amino acids. The CDR3 DNA sequence: TGTGCCAGTACGGGACGGGGTCAGCCCCAGCATTTT. Its protein product is CASTGRGQPQHF. The variable domain in full, completed from reference TRBV19 and TRBJ1-5, reads DGGITQSPKYLFRKEGQNVTLSCEQNLNHDAMYWYRQDPGQGLRLIYYSQIVNDFQKGDIAEGYSVSREKKESFPLTVTSAQKNPTAFYLCASTGRGQPQHFGDGTRLSIL.

The chain combines TRBV2 with TRBJ1-2, with TRBD1 matching 7 bases. Germline V gene sequence: CDR1 SNHLY, CDR2 FYNNEI. J lost 7 bases, V lost 7 bases, and 6 bases had no gene match. This CDR3 region has 12 residues. Here the CDR3 DNA reads TGTGCCAGCACGACAGGGTCTTCTGGCTACACCTTC. Protein product: CASTTGSSGYTF.

The rearrangement uses TRBV20-1 and TRBJ2-7; 13 nucleotides match TRBD2. This CDR3 comprises 15 residues. Trimming took 1 base from V and 3 from J; bases not matched to a gene: 3. Per germline, CDR1 DFQATT and CDR2 SNEGSKA (reference sequence). The CDR3 protein is CSARGLAGGGYEQYF. In DNA, the CDR3 is TGCAGTGCTAGAGGACTAGCGGGGGGCGGCTACGAGCAGTACTTC.

This chain links TRBV6-1 with TRBJ1-5; unclear D gene. The germline V gene encodes CDR1 MNHNS and CDR2 SASEGT. With 2 bases removed from V and 5 bases from J, the gap between germline ends came to 7 bases. CDR3 length equals 13 residues. CDR3 amino acids: CASSESVDQPQHF. The DNA for the CDR3 is TGTGCCAGCAGTGAATCTGTGGATCAGCCCCAGCATTTT.

The V and J genes are TRBV5-1 and TRBJ1-6; D not certain. The CDR3 spans 13 residues. Germline V gene data show CDR1 as SGHRS and CDR2 as YFSETQ. The V end was cut by 1 base, the J end by 9 bases, with 8 bases between. CDR3 protein: CASSLSYGSPLHF. The CDR3 DNA follows: TGCGCCAGCAGCTTGAGTTACGGTTCACCCCTCCACTTT.